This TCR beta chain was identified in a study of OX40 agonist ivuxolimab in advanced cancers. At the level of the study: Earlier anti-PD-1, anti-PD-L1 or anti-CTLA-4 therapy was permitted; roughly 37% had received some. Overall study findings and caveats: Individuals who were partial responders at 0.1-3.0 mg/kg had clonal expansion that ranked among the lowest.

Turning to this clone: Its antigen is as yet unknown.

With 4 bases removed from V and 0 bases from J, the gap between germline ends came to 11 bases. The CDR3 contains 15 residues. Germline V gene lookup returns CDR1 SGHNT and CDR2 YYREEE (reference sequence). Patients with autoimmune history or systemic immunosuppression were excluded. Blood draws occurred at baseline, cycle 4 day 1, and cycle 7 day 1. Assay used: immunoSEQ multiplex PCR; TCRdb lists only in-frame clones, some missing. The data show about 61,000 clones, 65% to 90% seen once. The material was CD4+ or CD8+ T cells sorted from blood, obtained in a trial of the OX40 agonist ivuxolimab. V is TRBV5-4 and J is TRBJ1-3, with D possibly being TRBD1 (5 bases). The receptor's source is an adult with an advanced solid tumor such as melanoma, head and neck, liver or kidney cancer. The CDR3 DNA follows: TGTGCCAGCAGCCCCGGGACGGTCTCTGGAAACACCATATATTTT. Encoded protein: CASSPGTVSGNTIYF.